This T cell receptor (beta chain) was profiled in a study of yellow fever vaccine responses in identical twins (dated by TCRdb to the late 2010s). For the study in its entirety: The study precisely tracked vaccine-responding T cell clones in identical twins.

The cysteine opens and the phenylalanine closes a CDR3 of 14 amino acids. Of the read, only the CDR3 DNA is kept; its 42 bases are in frame from base 1. V and J are truncated by 1 base and 9 bases respectively, leaving an intervening sequence of 10 bases. CDR1 and CDR2 were assigned from the germline V gene (reference sequence) as SGHAT and FQDESV. Preparation of the library involved RT-PCR. Sequencing was performed on an Illumina HiSeq 2500. TCRdb's own reprocessing of the public reads used fastp at Q25 and MiXCR and kept productive beta chains. Rows are combined by CDR3 protein, so each entry shows the most common genes and DNA. The sample has 6,000 to 9,000 distinct CDR3 sequences on record, around 83% of them singletons. Clones ranked in the top ten supply about 1.1% of the sample. Paper-wide results and their limitations: According to the authors, the vaccine-induced T cell response in identical twins seemed to be partly convergent and partly specific to each individual.

For this clonotype: The antigen this receptor binds is unknown. No quality values exist for individual bases; no much larger clone is one base distant.

The source material was T cells from blood (PBMCs), unsorted or a sorted subset (not recorded which), sampled before or after yellow fever vaccination (not recorded which). The V and J genes are TRBV11-1 and TRBJ1-6; no D segment can be confidently identified. The TCR originated in a woman younger than 35 who received the yellow fever vaccine. Donor details come from another sample of the same person, matched by shared clones. The nucleotides are TGTGCCAGCAGCTTAGATAGACCTCCTTCACCCCTCCACTTT. Protein translation: CASSLDRPPSPLHF.